What follows are 2 T cell receptor beta chains derived from one specimen sequenced in a study of persistence of HIV-infected CD4 T cells. Overlapping HIV-1 Gag 15-mer peptides at approximately 0.96 ug per peptide per mL were used. Memory cells lacking CD40L and CD69 with high CD45RO were sorted. This was the immunoSEQ version 4 assay in survey mode. TCRdb's table, derived via immunoSEQ multiplex PCR, lists solely in-frame clones and lacks some. The sample has about 40,000 clones, around 78% seen once; the top ten hold 13% to 15%. Which antigens these TCRs recognize remains unknown. The source material was CD4+ T cells sorted from PBMCs after approximately 19-hour stimulation, sampled from a patient who received antiretroviral therapy. The receptors derive from an adult man with HIV who was CMV-seropositive.

The CDR3 here is CAWKKGTDYGYTF. In DNA, the CDR3 is TGTGCCTGGAAAAAAGGAACGGACTATGGCTACACCTTC. The chain links TRBV30 to TRBJ1-2; no definite D call. The CDR3 spans 13 residues. Trimming left V 4 bases short and J 3 bases short, with 12 bases between. Germline V lookup: CDR1 GTSNPN, CDR2 SVGIG (reference sequence).

This chain joins TRBV6-5 and TRBJ1-6; D not resolved. This CDR3 comprises 14 residues. Deletions cut 2 bases from V and 7 bases from J, with 9 bases between. Germline lookup yields CDR1 MNHEY and CDR2 SVGAGI. The CDR3: CASSYVERNSPLHF. The CDR3 DNA reads as TGTGCCAGCAGTTACGTGGAACGAAATTCACCCCTCCACTTT.